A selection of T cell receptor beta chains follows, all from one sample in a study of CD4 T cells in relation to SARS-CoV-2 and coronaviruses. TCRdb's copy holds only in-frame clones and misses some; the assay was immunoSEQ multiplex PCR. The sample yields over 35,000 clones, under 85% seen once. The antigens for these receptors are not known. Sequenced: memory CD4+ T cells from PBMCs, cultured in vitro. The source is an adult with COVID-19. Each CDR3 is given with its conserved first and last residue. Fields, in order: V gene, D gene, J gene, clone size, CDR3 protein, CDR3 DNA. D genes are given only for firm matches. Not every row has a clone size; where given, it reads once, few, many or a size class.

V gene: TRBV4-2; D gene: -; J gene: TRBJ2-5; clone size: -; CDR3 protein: CASSQFAAGGETQYF; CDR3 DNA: TGTGCCAGCAGCCAATTCGCGGCCGGGGGAGAGACCCAGTACTTC
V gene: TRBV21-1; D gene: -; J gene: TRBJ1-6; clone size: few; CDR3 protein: CASSKIWNSYNSPLHF; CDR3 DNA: TGTGCCAGCAGCAAGATCTGGAACTCCTATAATTCACCCCTCCACTTT
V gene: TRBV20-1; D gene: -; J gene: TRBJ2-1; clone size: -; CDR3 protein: CSAGGWEQFF; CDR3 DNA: TGCAGTGCCGGCGGTTGGGAGCAGTTCTTC
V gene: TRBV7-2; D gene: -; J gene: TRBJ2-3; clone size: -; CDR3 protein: CASSRQTGNPDTQYF; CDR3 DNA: TGTGCCAGCAGCCGCCAAACAGGGAATCCAGATACGCAGTATTTT
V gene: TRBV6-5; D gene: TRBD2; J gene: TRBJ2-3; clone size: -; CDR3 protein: CASRRTSATDTQYF; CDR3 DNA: TGTGCCAGCAGAAGGACTAGCGCCACAGATACGCAGTATTTT
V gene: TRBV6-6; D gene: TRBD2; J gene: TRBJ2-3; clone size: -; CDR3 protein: CASSISRLALTDTQYF; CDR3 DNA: TGTGCCAGCAGTATTTCGCGACTAGCCCTCACAGATACGCAGTATTTT
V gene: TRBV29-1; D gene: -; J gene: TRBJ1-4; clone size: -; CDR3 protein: CSVSLREKLFF; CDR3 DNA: TGCAGCGTTTCCTTAAGGGAAAAACTGTTTTTT
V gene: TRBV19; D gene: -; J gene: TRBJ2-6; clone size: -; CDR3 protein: CASRVWTTATPSGANVLTF; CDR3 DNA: TGTGCCAGTAGGGTCTGGACGACCGCGACCCCCTCTGGGGCCAACGTCCTGACTTTC
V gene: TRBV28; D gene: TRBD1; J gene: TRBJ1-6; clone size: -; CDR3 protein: CASSSQYNRGDSPLHF; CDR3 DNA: TGTGCCAGCAGTTCACAATATAACAGGGGTGATTCACCCCTCCACTTT
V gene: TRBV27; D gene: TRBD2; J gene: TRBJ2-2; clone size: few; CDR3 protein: CASTLGLAGPYTGELFF; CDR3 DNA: TGTGCCAGTACCTTAGGACTAGCGGGCCCTTACACCGGGGAGCTGTTTTTT
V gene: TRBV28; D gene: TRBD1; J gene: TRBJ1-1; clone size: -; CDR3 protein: CASILTGGYSEAFF; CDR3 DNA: TGTGCCAGCATTTTGACAGGGGGCTATAGTGAAGCTTTCTTT
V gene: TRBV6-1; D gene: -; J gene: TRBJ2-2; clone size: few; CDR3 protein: CASSAPGRSNTGELFF; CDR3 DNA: TGTGCCAGCAGTGCCCCGGGACGGTCGAACACCGGGGAGCTGTTTTTT
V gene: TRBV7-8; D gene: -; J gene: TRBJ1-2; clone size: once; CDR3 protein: CASSLGGARDNYGYTF; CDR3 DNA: TGTGCCAGCAGCTTGGGGGGGGCAAGGGATAACTATGGCTACACCTTC
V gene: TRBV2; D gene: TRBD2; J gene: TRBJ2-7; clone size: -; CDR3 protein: CASSAIAGYYEQYF; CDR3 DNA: TGTGCCAGCAGTGCGATAGCGGGGTACTACGAGCAGTACTTC
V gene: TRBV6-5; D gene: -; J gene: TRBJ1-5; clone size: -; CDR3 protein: CAANQYSNQPQHF; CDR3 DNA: TGTGCCGCAAACCAGTATAGCAATCAGCCCCAGCATTTT
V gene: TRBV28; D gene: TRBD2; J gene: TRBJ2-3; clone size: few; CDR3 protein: CASSSPVRLAGDTDTQYF; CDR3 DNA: TGTGCCAGCAGTTCCCCGGTGAGGCTAGCGGGAGACACAGATACGCAGTATTTT
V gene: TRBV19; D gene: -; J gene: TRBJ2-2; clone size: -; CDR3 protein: CASSLRRTGELFF; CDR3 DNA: TGTGCCAGTAGTCTCAGGCGTACCGGGGAGCTGTTTTTT
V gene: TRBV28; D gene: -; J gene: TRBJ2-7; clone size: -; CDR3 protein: CASLPRQSSYEQYF; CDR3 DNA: TGTGCCAGCCTACCCCGGCAGAGCTCCTACGAGCAGTACTTC
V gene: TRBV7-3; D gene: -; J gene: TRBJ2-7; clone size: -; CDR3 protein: CASSLLGGNYEQYF; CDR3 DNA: TGTGCCAGCAGCTTATTGGGCGGGAACTACGAGCAGTACTTC
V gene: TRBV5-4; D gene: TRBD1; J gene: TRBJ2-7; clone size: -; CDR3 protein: CASSFRDRGYEQYF; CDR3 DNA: TGTGCCAGCAGCTTCCGGGACAGGGGGTACGAGCAGTACTTC
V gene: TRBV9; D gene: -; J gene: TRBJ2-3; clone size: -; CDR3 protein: CASSVVGGPGGTQYF; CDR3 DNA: TGTGCCAGCAGCGTAGTGGGCGGACCCGGGGGTACGCAGTATTTT
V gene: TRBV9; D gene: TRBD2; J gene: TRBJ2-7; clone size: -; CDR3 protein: CASSYGRGGLSTGPYEQYF; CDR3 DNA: TGTGCCAGCAGCTACGGAAGGGGAGGGTTGTCTACCGGGCCCTACGAGCAGTACTTC
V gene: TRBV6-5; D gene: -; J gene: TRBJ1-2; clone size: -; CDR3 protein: CASSYANSGSGYTF; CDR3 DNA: TGTGCCAGCAGTTACGCAAATTCGGGGAGCGGCTACACCTTC
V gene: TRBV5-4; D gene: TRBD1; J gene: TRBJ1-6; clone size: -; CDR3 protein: CAARTGENSPLHF; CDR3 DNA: TGTGCCGCCCGGACAGGGGAAAATTCACCCCTCCACTTT
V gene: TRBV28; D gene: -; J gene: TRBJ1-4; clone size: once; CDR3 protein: CASNPRGDNEKLFF; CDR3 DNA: TGTGCCAGCAACCCCCGCGGAGATAATGAAAAACTGTTTTTT
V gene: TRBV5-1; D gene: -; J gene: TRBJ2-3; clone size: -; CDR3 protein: CASSLDGRISDTQYF; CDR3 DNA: TGCGCCAGCAGCTTGGACGGTCGTATTTCGGATACGCAGTATTTT
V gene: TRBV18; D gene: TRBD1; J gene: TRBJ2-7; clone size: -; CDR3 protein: CASSNRQGAFFEQYF; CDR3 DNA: TGTGCCAGCTCAAACAGACAGGGGGCGTTTTTCGAGCAGTACTTC
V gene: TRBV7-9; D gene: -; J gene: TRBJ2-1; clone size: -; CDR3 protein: CASSIRNEQFF; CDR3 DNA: TGTGCCAGCAGCATCCGTAATGAGCAGTTCTTC
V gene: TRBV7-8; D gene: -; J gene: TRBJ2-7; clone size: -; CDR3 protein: CASSLLFGSGYYEQYF; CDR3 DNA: TGTGCCAGCAGCTTGTTGTTTGGTAGCGGTTACTACGAGCAGTACTTC
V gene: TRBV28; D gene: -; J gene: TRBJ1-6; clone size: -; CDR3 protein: CASSLRWDNSPLHF; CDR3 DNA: TGTGCCAGCAGTTTAAGGTGGGACAATTCACCCCTCCACTTT
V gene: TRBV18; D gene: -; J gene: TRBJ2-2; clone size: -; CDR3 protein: CASSPTGEATGELFF; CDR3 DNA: TGTGCCAGCTCACCTACAGGGGAGGCGACCGGGGAGCTGTTTTTT
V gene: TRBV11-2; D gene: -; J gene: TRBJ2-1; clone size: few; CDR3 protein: CASSPSATGRKGFF; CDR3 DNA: TGTGCCAGCAGCCCCTCAGCTACAGGGAGGAAGGGGTTCTTC
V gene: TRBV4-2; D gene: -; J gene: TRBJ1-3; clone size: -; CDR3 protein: CASSQDSRGQISGNTIYF; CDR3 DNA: TGTGCCAGCAGCCAAGACAGCCGAGGACAGATCTCTGGAAACACCATATATTTT
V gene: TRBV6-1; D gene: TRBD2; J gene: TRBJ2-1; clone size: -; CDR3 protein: CASSEAYPSAGGPGEQFF; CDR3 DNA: TGTGCCAGCAGTGAAGCCTACCCTTCGGCGGGAGGGCCGGGTGAGCAGTTCTTC
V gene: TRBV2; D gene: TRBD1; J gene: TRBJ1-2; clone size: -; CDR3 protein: CASSAGQNYGYTF; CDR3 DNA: TGTGCCAGCAGTGCGGGACAGAACTATGGCTACACCTTC
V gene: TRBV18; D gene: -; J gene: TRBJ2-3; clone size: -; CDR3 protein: CASSHERRGTDTQYF; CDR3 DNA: TGTGCCAGCTCACATGAAAGGCGGGGCACAGATACGCAGTATTTT
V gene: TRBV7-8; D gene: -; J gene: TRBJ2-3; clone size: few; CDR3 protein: CAGSTYRDGSDTQYF; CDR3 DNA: TGTGCCGGATCAACTTACAGGGATGGCTCAGATACGCAGTATTTT
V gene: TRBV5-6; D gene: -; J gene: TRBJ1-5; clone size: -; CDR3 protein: CASSLEGPHQPQHF; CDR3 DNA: TGTGCCAGCAGCTTGGAGGGACCGCATCAGCCCCAGCATTTT
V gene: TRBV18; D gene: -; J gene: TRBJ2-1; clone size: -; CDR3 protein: CASSPPQGYNEQFF; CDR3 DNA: TGTGCCAGCTCACCACCGCAGGGGTACAATGAGCAGTTCTTC
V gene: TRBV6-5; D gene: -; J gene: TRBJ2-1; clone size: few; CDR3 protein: CASMGPRNNEQFF; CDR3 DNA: TGTGCCAGCATGGGACCAAGAAACAATGAGCAGTTCTTC
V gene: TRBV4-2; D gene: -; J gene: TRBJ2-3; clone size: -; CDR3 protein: CASSQDVSGGGVRDTQYF; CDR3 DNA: TGTGCCAGCAGCCAAGACGTCAGCGGAGGGGGTGTTAGGGATACGCAGTATTTT
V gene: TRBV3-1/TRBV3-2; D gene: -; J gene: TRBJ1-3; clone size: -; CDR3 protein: CASSPRGADGTIYF; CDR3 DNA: TGTGCCAGCAGCCCCCGTGGGGCAGATGGCACCATATATTTT
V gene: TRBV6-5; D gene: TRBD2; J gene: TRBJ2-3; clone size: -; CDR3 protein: CASSYTGGSTDTQYF; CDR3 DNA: TGTGCCAGCAGTTATACGGGGGGGAGCACAGATACGCAGTATTTT
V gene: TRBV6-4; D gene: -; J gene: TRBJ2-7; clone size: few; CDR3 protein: CASSDSFRDCLSYEQYF; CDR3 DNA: TGTGCCAGCAGTGACTCGTTCCGGGACTGCCTCTCCTACGAGCAGTACTTC
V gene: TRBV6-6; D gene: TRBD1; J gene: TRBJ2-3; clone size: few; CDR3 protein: CASRTHRGKTDTQYF; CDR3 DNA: TGTGCCAGCAGGACCCACAGGGGAAAGACAGATACGCAGTATTTT
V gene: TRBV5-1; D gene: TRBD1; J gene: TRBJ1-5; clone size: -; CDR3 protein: CASSPVPPGQGSQPQHF; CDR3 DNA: TGCGCCAGCAGCCCCGTACCCCCGGGACAGGGGTCTCAGCCCCAGCATTTT
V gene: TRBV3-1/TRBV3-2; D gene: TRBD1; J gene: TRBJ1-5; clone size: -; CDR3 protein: CASSQGTGSPHF; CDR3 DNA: TGTGCCAGCAGCCAAGGGACAGGGTCTCCGCATTTT
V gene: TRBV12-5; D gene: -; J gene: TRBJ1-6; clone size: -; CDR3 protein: CASASTGSSYNSPLHF; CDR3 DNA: TGTGCTAGTGCTTCAACTGGCAGCTCCTATAATTCACCCCTCCACTTT
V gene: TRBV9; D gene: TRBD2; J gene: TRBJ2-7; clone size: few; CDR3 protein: CASSFEGGRDEQYF; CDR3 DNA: TGTGCCAGCAGCTTCGAGGGCGGGAGAGACGAGCAGTACTTC
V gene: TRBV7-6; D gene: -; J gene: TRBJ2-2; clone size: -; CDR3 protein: CASSLVIGSNTGELFF; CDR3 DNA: TGTGCCAGCAGCTTAGTGATAGGCAGTAACACCGGGGAGCTGTTTTTT
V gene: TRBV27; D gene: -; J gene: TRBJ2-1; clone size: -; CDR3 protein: CASSPLGFAGVRDMGYNEQFF; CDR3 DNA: TGTGCCAGCAGTCCCTTGGGGTTTGCAGGGGTCCGTGATATGGGGTACAATGAGCAGTTCTTC
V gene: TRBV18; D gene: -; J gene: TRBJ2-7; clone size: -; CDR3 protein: CASSPQVETTYEQYF; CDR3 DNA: TGTGCCAGCTCACCACAAGTTGAGACAACCTACGAGCAGTACTTC
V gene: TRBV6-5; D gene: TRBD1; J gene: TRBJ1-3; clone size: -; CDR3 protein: CASSTRTGWTTIYF; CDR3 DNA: TGTGCCAGCAGTACAAGGACAGGGTGGACCACCATATATTTT
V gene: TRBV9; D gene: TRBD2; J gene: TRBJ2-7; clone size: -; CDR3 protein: CASSVGGEGYEQYF; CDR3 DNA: TGTGCCAGCAGCGTGGGGGGGGAGGGATACGAGCAGTACTTC
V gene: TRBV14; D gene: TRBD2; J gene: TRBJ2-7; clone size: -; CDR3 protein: CASSRQAGFYEQYF; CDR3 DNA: TGTGCCAGCAGCCGACAAGCGGGGTTCTACGAGCAGTACTTC